This T cell receptor (beta chain) was obtained from a study of radiation and T cells in renal cell carcinoma. Germline CDR1 is LNHDA and CDR2 is SQIVND (reference sequence). This CDR3 contains 13 residues. V was shortened by 5 bases and J by 1 base, with 8 bases between the two germline ends. This clone came up once. As to time point: blood 2 weeks post-SBRT. Noted treatment: 15 Gy SBRT to primary tumor, nephrectomy 4 weeks later. Serial blood draws occurred at baseline and 2 and 4 weeks post-SBRT. The tumor was a clear cell renal cell carcinoma. Repertoires were generated with immunoSEQ multiplex PCR, while TCRdb's copy carries only in-frame clones and drops some. The sample holds around 76,000 clones; 82% are singletons and the top ten take less than 7%.

This TCR derives from a man aged 55-75 years with renal cell carcinoma. Sequenced here: blood, sampled from a patient whose treatment included radiotherapy and nephrectomy. V gene TRBV19 combines with J gene TRBJ1-1, with D hard to call. CDR3 coding DNA: TGTGCCAGTAGTCTGTCGGCGAACACTGAAGCTTTCTTT. The encoded protein is CASSLSANTEAFF. Full variable domain (rest looked up from reference TRBV19 and TRBJ1-1): DGGITQSPKYLFRKEGQNVTLSCEQNLNHDAMYWYRQDPGQGLRLIYYSQIVNDFQKGDIAEGYSVSREKKESFPLTVTSAQKNPTAFYLCASSLSANTEAFFGQGTRLTVV.